Listed below are T cell receptor beta chains from one sample, sequenced in a study of T cells in Graves' hyperthyroidism and ophthalmopathy. TCRdb used MiXCR to reprocess the multiplex PCR reads, holding one entry per CDR3 protein. The sample has roughly 600,000 distinct CDR3 sequences; about 14% are singletons. The sequenced sample was blood. These receptors were collected from a woman in her fifties or sixties with Graves' ophthalmopathy. Both conserved end residues are part of each CDR3. A D gene is named only where the DNA matches it firmly.

V	D	J	CDR3
TRBV28	-	TRBJ2-1	CASRPTGSNEQFF
TRBV29-1	TRBD2	TRBJ2-5	CSVGGLAGQETQYF
TRBV5-6	-	TRBJ1-1	CASSPGQSEAFF
TRBV5-4	TRBD2	TRBJ2-7	CASSLALAGAEQYF
TRBV7-8	-	TRBJ2-7	CASSLARSNEQYF
TRBV7-3	TRBD2	TRBJ2-2	CASSRGPSGGATGELFF
TRBV27	-	TRBJ2-3	CASSFSDRFKGTDTQYF
TRBV24-1	-	TRBJ2-3	CATSDLREGFRGGTDTQYF
TRBV30	TRBD1	TRBJ2-1	CAWNRDRAHNEQFF
TRBV6-1	-	TRBJ2-1	CASSQTGIMYNEQFF
TRBV5-1	-	TRBJ2-7	CASSDEQFSYEQYF
TRBV7-9	TRBD1	TRBJ1-1	CASSFGTGVNTEAFF
TRBV30	-	TRBJ2-2	CAWSVQRAGELFF
TRBV11-3	TRBD2	TRBJ2-5	CASSLDRPSGSVVYF
TRBV6-2/TRBV6-3	-	TRBJ2-4	CASRMPGGKNIQYF
TRBV2	TRBD2	TRBJ2-7	CASSFVAGVAYEQYF
TRBV7-3	TRBD1	TRBJ2-1	CASSSLGTAYNEQFF
TRBV24-1	TRBD2	TRBJ2-1	CATSVGSGRTNEQFF
TRBV12-3/TRBV12-4	-	TRBJ2-7	CASSLQQGPYEQYF
TRBV29-1	-	TRBJ2-1	CSVEQARNEQFF
TRBV5-5	TRBD2	TRBJ2-7	CASSPQVGRVPYEQYF
TRBV7-6	TRBD1	TRBJ1-1	CASSSPRGSVRDRGMNTEAFF
TRBV28	-	TRBJ2-3	CASSVGAAKNTQYF
TRBV3-1	-	TRBJ1-2	CASSQAGGGANYGYTF
TRBV10-3	TRBD1	TRBJ1-1	CAITSGGTGVEVTEAFF
TRBV28	TRBD1	TRBJ2-7	CASSLSTGGDYEQYF
TRBV7-8	TRBD2	TRBJ2-1	CASSLGLAGGPSYNEQFF
TRBV9	TRBD2	TRBJ2-7	CASSVAGGEAYEQYF
TRBV30	TRBD1	TRBJ1-1	CAWGTENTEAFF
TRBV6-1	-	TRBJ1-2	CASSVAHGVSGYTF
TRBV9	TRBD1	TRBJ2-7	CASSVGQGNYEQYF
TRBV6-5	-	TRBJ2-7	CASSSGVPSPYEQYF
TRBV28	-	TRBJ2-2	CASSSFFTGELFF
TRBV28	-	TRBJ2-5	CASSPGSRSAIQETQYF
TRBV7-3	TRBD2	TRBJ2-1	CASSSLPGLAVSSYNEQFF
TRBV29-1	-	TRBJ1-1	CSVGPGMLTEAFF
TRBV15	-	TRBJ1-1	CATSRGTGTEAFF
TRBV20-1	-	TRBJ2-1	CSARDGARVPGSNEQFF
TRBV5-1	TRBD2	TRBJ2-2	CASSWTSGRFAGELFF
TRBV28	-	TRBJ2-6	CASSLPGGVRANVLTF
TRBV7-9	TRBD2	TRBJ2-1	CASSPTSGREGNEQFF
TRBV20-1	-	TRBJ2-5	CSVSKEGPGTQYF
TRBV27	-	TRBJ1-5	CASSLVASNQPQHF
TRBV6-9	TRBD2	TRBJ2-1	CASSYDASGGDSSYNEQFF
TRBV7-8	TRBD2	TRBJ2-1	CASRQLAGDLRNEQFF
TRBV19	-	TRBJ1-5	CASTRGGAFSNQPQHF
TRBV20-1	-	TRBJ1-1	CSASIQGNMNTEAFF
TRBV5-6	TRBD1	TRBJ2-7	CASSDDRDREYEQYF
TRBV11-2	-	TRBJ2-1	CASSSLYNEQFF
TRBV20-1	-	TRBJ1-4	CSAPSVATNEKLFF
TRBV5-5	TRBD1	TRBJ2-3	CASSLRDRGNTDTQYF